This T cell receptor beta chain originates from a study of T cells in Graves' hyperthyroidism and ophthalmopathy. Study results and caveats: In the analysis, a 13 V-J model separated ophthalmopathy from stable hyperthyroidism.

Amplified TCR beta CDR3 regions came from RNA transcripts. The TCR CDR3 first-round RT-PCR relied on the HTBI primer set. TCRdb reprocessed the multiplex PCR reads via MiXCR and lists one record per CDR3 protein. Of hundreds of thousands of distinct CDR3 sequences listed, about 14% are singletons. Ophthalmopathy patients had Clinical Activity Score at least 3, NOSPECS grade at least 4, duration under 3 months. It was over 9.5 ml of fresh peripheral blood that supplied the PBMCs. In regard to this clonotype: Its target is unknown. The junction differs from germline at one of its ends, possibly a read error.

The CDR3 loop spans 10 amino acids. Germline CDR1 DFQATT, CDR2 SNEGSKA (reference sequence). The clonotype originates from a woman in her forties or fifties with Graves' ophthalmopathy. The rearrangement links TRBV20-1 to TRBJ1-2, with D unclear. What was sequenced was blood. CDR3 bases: TGCAGTGCCGCTAAATATGGCTACACCTTC. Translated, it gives CSAAKYGYTF.